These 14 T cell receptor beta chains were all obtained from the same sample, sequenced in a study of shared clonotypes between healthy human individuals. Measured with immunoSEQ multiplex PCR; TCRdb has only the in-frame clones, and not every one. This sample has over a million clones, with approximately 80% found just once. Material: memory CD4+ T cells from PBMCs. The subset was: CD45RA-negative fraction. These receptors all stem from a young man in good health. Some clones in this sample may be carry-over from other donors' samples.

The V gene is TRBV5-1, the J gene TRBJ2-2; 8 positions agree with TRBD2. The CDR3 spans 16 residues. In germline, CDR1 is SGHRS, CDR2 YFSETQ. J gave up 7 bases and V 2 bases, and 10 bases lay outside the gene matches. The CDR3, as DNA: TGCGCCAGCAGCTTTGGTAGCGGGACGGTGAGCGGGGAGCTGTTTTTT. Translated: CASSFGSGTVSGELFF.

CDR3 bases: TGTGCCAGCAGCCAATTGGATTCTAGCGGGAGCCAAGAGACCCAGTACTTC. Translating gives CASSQLDSSGSQETQYF. This chain links TRBV4-2 with TRBJ2-5, with 10 bases matching TRBD2. The CDR3 sequence is 17 residues long. The germline V gene has CDR1 LGHNA and CDR2 YNFKEQ. V dropped 2 bases and J dropped 1; count of bases not matched to a gene: 7.

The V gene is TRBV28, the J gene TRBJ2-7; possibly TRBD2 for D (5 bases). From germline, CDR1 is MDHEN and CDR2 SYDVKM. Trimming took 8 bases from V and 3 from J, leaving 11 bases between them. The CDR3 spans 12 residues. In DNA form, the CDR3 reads TGTGCCAGCGAAGCGGCCCGCTACGAGCAGTACTTC. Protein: CASEAARYEQYF.

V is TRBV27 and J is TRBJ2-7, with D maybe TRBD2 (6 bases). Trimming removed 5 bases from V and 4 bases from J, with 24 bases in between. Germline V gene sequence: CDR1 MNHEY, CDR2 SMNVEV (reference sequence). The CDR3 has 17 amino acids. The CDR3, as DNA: TGTGCCAGCAGTCCCTGGGGAGGATATCCACGGTGGTACGAGCAGTACTTC. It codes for CASSPWGGYPRWYEQYF.

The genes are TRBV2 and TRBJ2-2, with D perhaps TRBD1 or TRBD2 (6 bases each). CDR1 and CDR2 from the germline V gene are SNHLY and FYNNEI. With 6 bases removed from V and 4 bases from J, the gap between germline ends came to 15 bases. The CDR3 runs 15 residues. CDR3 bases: TGTGCCAGCAGGAGCCCGGGGGCCGGCACCGGGGAGCTGTTTTTT. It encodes CASRSPGAGTGELFF.

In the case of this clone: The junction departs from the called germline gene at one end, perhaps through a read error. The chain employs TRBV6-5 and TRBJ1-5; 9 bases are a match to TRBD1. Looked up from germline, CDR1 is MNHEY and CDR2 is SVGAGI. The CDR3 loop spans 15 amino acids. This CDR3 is CAGSGQGRGNQPQHF. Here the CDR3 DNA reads TGTGCCGGCAGTGGACAGGGGAGAGGCAATCAGCCCCAGCATTTT.

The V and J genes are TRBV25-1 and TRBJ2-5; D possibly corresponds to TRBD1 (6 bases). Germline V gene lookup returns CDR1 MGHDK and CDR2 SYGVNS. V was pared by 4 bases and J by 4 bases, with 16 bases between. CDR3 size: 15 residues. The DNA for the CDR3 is TGTGCCAGCAGTGGACAGGTTTATATTCGAGAGACCCAGTACTTC. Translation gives CASSGQVYIRETQYF.

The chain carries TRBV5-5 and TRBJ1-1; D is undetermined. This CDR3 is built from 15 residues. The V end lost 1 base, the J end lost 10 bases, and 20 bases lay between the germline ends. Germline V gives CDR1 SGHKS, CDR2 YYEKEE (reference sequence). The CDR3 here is CASSLLVLTGPGAFF. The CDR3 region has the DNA TGTGCCAGCAGCTTGTTGGTTTTAACGGGTCCAGGAGCTTTCTTT.

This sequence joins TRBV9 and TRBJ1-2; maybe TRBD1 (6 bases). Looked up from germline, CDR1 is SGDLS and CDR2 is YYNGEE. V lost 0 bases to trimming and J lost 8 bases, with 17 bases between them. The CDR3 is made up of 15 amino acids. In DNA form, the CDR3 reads TGTGCCAGCAGCGTAGAATTGGACAGCCTTTCCGGCTACACCTTC. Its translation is CASSVELDSLSGYTF.

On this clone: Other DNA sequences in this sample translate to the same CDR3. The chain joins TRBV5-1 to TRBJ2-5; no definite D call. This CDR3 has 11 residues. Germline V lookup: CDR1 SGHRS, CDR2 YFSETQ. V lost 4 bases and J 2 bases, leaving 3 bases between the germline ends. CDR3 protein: CASSNQETQYF. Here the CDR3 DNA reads TGCGCCAGCAGCAATCAAGAGACCCAGTACTTC.

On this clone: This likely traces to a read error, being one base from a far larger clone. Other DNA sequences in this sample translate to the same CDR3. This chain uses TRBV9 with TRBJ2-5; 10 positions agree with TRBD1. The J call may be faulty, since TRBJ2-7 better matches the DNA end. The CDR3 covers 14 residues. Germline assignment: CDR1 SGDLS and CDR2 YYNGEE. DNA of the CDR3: TGTGCCAGCAGCGTTGGGGACAGGGGCTACGAGCAGTACTTC. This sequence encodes CASSVGDRGYEQYF.

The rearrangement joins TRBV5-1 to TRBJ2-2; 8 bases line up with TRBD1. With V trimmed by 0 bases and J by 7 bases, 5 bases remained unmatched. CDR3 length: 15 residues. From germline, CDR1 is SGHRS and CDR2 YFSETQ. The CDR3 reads CASSLAGTGNGELFF. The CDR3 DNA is TGCGCCAGCAGCTTGGCCGGGACAGGAAACGGGGAGCTGTTTTTT.

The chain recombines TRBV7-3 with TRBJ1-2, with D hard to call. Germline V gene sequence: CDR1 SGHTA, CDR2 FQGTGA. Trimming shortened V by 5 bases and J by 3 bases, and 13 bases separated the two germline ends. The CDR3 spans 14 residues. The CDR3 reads CASSPSRVDYGYTF. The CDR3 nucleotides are TGTGCCAGCAGCCCAAGTCGGGTGGACTATGGCTACACCTTC.

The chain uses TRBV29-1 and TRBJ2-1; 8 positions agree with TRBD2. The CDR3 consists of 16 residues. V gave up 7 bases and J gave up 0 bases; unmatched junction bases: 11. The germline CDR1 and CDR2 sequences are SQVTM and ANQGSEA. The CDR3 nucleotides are TGCAGCGGAAGGGGCGGGAGGTTGAGCTCCTACAATGAGCAGTTCTTC. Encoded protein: CSGRGGRLSSYNEQFF.